These 3 T cell receptor beta chains came from one sample sequenced in a study of T cell changes during pregnancy in multiple sclerosis. The repertoire was sequenced with immunoSEQ multiplex PCR; TCRdb's copy has only in-frame clones and lacks some. The sample has around 92,000 clones, around 93% seen once. This material consisted of peripheral blood, taken after pregnancy. All receptors derive from a female donor with multiple sclerosis, enrolled in a pregnancy study.

The chain is built from TRBV2 and TRBJ2-2; 10 bases align to TRBD2. CDR3 length: 13 residues. Germline V gene data show CDR1 as SNHLY and CDR2 as FYNNEI. V was clipped by 4 bases and J by 8 bases; unmatched bases: 1. The CDR3 sequence is CASSATSGGELFF. The CDR3 DNA reads TGTGCCAGCAGTGCGACTAGCGGGGGGGAGCTGTTTTTT.

This sequence joins TRBV6-1 and TRBJ2-5; D call uncertain. The ends were cut back, 8 bases at V and 7 bases at J, with 11 bases in the middle. The CDR3 sequence is 11 residues long. The germline gives CDR1 MNHNS, CDR2 SASEGT. CDR3 sequence: CASLTSGTQYF. Written as DNA, the CDR3 is TGTGCCAGCCTCACGTCCGGGACCCAGTACTTC.

This rearrangement joins TRBV19 to TRBJ1-2, with 10 bases that match TRBD1. The V gene's germline CDR1 is LNHDA and CDR2 SQIVND (reference sequence). V gave up 5 bases and J gave up 7 bases; unmatched junction bases: 10. The CDR3 sequence is 15 residues long. The CDR3 DNA is TGTGCCAGTAGTTTCCGGACAGGGGGGACGGGTGGCTACACCTTC. It specifies CASSFRTGGTGGYTF.